The clone carrying this T cell receptor (beta chain) was detected ten times or more. Its antigen is not identified. Every donor gave approximately 10 milliliters of peripheral blood. This record belongs to a study of blood T cells in healthy people across ages. Study conclusions and caveats: Getting older went along with TCR beta diversity per million T cells dropping roughly linearly.

With a J-beta primer mix and a sample-barcoded 5' primer, a second PCR ran roughly 7 to 11 cycles. TCRdb fed the 5' RACE reads into MiXCR, producing one record per CDR3 protein. The table includes about 970,000 distinct CDR3 sequences, roughly half detected once. The length of the CDR3 is 11 residues. V shed 6 bases and J shed 3 bases, with 5 bases lying between them. The germline V gene encodes CDR1 SEHNR and CDR2 FQNEAQ (reference sequence). This receptor was taken from a woman aged 60 to 75 in good health. The chain couples TRBV7-9 to TRBJ2-5; D is unclear. Sequenced input: blood. CDR3 bases: TGTGCCAGCAGAAGAGAAGAGACCCAGTACTTC. Amino acid sequence: CASRREETQYF.